One sample yielded the 24 T cell receptor beta chains listed below, sequenced in a study of immune heterogeneity within non-small cell lung tumors. Bulk tumor genomic DNA served as template, at about 600 ng per sample. Multiple widely separated biopsies were taken from each primary tumor at surgery. Patients with untreated, newly diagnosed non-small cell lung cancer underwent curative surgery. Multiplex PCR amplified TCR beta CDR3 with 32 V and 13 J primers. TCRdb reanalysed the multiplex PCR reads using MiXCR and keeps one entry per CDR3 protein. The table shows 20,000 to 25,000 distinct CDR3 sequences, with 25% to 35% occurring only once. The source material was lung tumor tissue. The source of these receptors is a man aged 40-50 years with non-small cell lung cancer.

In regard to this clonotype: Germline is not matched at one junction end, which may reflect a read error. The gene calls are TRBV6-2 or TRBV6-3 and TRBJ2-7, with 8 nucleotides matching TRBD1. Germline CDR1 is MNHEY and CDR2 is SVGEGT. This CDR3 is built from 15 residues. The CDR3 reads CASSEKSGGVGEQYF. The CDR3 DNA reads as TGTGCAAGCAGTGAAAAGTCAGGGGGCGTGGGGGAGCAGTACTTC.

This clonotype turned up a few times. The chain links TRBV7-8 to TRBJ2-2, with D uncertain. The CDR3 consists of 15 residues. Trimming removed 1 base from V and 5 bases from J, with 11 bases in between. Germline CDR1 and CDR2: SGHVS and FQNEAQ. Here the CDR3 reads CASSLDGLGTGELFF. The CDR3 DNA reads TGTGCCAGCAGCTTAGACGGCTTGGGGACCGGGGAGCTGTTTTTT. Full variable domain (missing parts from reference TRBV7-8 and TRBJ2-2): GAGVSQSPRYKVAKRGQDVALRCDPISGHVSLFWYQQALGQGPEFLTYFQNEAQLDKSGLPSDRFFAERPEGSVSTLKIQRTQQEDSAVYLCASSLDGLGTGELFFGEGSRLTVL.

The chain employs TRBV10-3 and TRBJ2-3, with D possibly being TRBD1 (6 bases). The CDR3 covers 19 residues. Germline lookup yields CDR1 ENHRY and CDR2 SYGVKD. V shed 4 bases and J shed 2 bases, with 25 bases lying between them. The CDR3 DNA follows: TGTGCCATCAGTGGGCCGTCCCGGGACACGCGACCGGCCACAGATACGCAGTATTTT. It specifies CAISGPSRDTRPATDTQYF.

This chain connects TRBV5-4 to TRBJ1-2; TRBD1 is a possible D gene (6 bases). Germline loops: CDR1 SGHNT, CDR2 YYREEE (reference sequence). Trimming took off 5 bases at V and 4 bases at J, with 15 bases between the two ends. This CDR3 is 14 amino acids long. In nucleotides, the CDR3 is TGTGCCAGCAGTCCACAGGGCGGAAGCTATGGCTACACCTTC. Translating it yields CASSPQGGSYGYTF.

This rearrangement joins TRBV28 to TRBJ2-5; 10 bases line up with TRBD2. V dropped 8 bases and J dropped 5; count of bases not matched to a gene: 11. The CDR3 contains 15 residues. Germline V CDR1 and CDR2: MDHEN, SYDVKM. CDR3 sequence reads: CASSIAGGVGETQYF. CDR3 in DNA: TGTGCCAGCTCAATAGCGGGAGGAGTTGGGGAGACCCAGTACTTC.

About this clonotype: Possible read error: a much larger clone is one base away. This chain uses TRBV11-2 with TRBJ2-7; TRBD1 might be the D (7 bases). Per germline, CDR1 SGHAT and CDR2 FQNNGV. The CDR3 is 15 residues long. The DNA for the CDR3 is TGTACCAGCAGCTCCGATGAACAGGGGACTCGCGAGCAGTACTTC. Protein product: CTSSSDEQGTREQYF.

V and J are TRBV5-6 and TRBJ2-2; 8 bases agree with TRBD1. CDR3 length: 14 amino acids. CDR1 is SGHDT, CDR2 YYEEEE, per germline. The V segment lost 10 bases and the J segment 4 bases; nucleotides outside the gene matches: 9. The CDR3 DNA reads as TGTGCCTCCACCGGGACAGGAAGCACCGGGGAGCTGTTTTTT. Amino acid sequence: CASTGTGSTGELFF. Full variable domain (rest looked up from reference TRBV5-6 and TRBJ2-2): DAGVTQSPTHLIKTRGQQVTLRCSPKSGHDTVSWYQQALGQGPQFIFQYYEEEERQRGNFPDRFSGHQFPNYSSELNVNALLLGDSALYLCASTGTGSTGELFFGEGSRLTVL.

With respect to this clonotype: This clone may be a read error of a much larger clone one base away. This rearrangement joins TRBV20-1 to TRBJ2-7; 10 nucleotides agree with TRBD2. CDR3 length: 14 residues. Germline-derived CDR1 and CDR2 are DFQATT and SNEGSKA (reference sequence). DNA of the CDR3: TGCATTGCTCTTCTAGCGGGAGATCTCTACGAGCAGTACTTC. It is translated as CIALLAGDLYEQYF.

The chain combines TRBV2 with TRBJ2-1; 10 bases align to TRBD2. V gave up 4 bases and J gave up 7 bases; unmatched junction bases: 13. The CDR3 has 17 residues. Per germline, CDR1 SNHLY and CDR2 FYNNEI. CDR3 bases: TGTGCCAGCAGTGCCCCGGCGGGACTAGCGAGCGAAAATGAGCAGTTCTTC. Translating gives CASSAPAGLASENEQFF.

This clonotype has only a few counts. The V call is TRBV10-3, the J call TRBJ2-7, with unresolved D. V was pared by 6 bases and J by 6 bases, with 15 bases between. The germline gives CDR1 ENHRY, CDR2 SYGVKD. The CDR3 totals 13 residues. CDR3 sequence (DNA): TGTGCCATCAGCCCCGCGAAGGGCACCGAGCAGTACTTC. Residues: CAISPAKGTEQYF.

This clonotype turned up a few times. The chain links TRBV12-3 or TRBV12-4 to TRBJ1-1; no reliable D call. CDR3 length: 14 residues. The V and J ends lost 2 bases and 2 bases respectively, with 9 bases between them. CDR3 coding DNA: TGTGCCAGCAGTTTAAGGCGGGAAAACACTGAAGCTTTCTTT. Protein sequence: CASSLRRENTEAFF.

The table lists this clonotype with a count of one. The chain links TRBV10-3 to TRBJ2-5, with 7 positions matching TRBD1. V dropped 3 bases and J dropped 4; count of bases not matched to a gene: 8. The CDR3 has 15 amino acids. Germline V CDR1 and CDR2: ENHRY, SYGVKD. The CDR3 protein is CAISDGGRGSETQYF. DNA of the CDR3: TGTGCCATCAGTGATGGAGGCAGGGGGTCAGAGACCCAGTACTTC.

The J gene is TRBJ2-1, the V gene TRBV18, with D unclear. Trimming pared 6 bases from V and 10 bases from J, leaving 13 bases between. The CDR3 is 12 residues long. Germline loops: CDR1 KGHSH, CDR2 LQKENI. CDR3 in DNA: TGTGCCAGCTCGCCAATCCGGGCCGAGCAGTTCTTC. It translates to CASSPIRAEQFF.

This clonotype was detected only a few times. The gene calls are TRBV15 and TRBJ1-1; perhaps TRBD1 as D (5 bases). The CDR3 extends over 14 amino acids. Germline values: CDR1 LNHNV, CDR2 YYDKDF (reference sequence). V dropped 5 bases and J dropped 9 bases, with 19 bases sitting between them. As DNA, the CDR3 is TGTGCCACCAGCCCCCAAGGGGCAAGCCGTAAAGCTTTCTTT. Translated, it gives CATSPQGASRKAFF. Full variable domain (missing parts from reference TRBV15 and TRBJ1-1): DAMVIQNPRYQVTQFGKPVTLSCSQTLNHNVMYWYQQKSSQAPKLLFHYYDKDFNNEADTPDNFQSRRPNTSFCFLDIRSPGLGDTAMYLCATSPQGASRKAFFGQGTRLTVV.

This clonotype was counted ten times or more. The J gene is TRBJ1-2, the V gene TRBV6-1; tentatively, D is TRBD1 (5 bases). CDR1 is MNHNS, CDR2 SASEGT, per germline. Trimming took 6 bases from V and 6 from J, leaving 14 bases between them. This CDR3 comprises 13 residues. Here the CDR3 DNA reads TGTGCCAGCAGACAACAGGTCTCCCATGGCTACACCTTC. This translates into CASRQQVSHGYTF.

In its sample, this clonotype is medium-sized (0.01 to 0.1%). The chain links TRBV19 to TRBJ2-7, with D possibly being TRBD1 or TRBD2 (7 bases each). Germline V gives CDR1 LNHDA, CDR2 SQIVND (reference sequence). CDR3 length: 16 residues. The germline V and J ends were trimmed by 4 bases and 3 bases, with 19 bases remaining between them. CDR3 amino acids: CASSTTRQGGGYEQYF. In DNA form, the CDR3 reads TGTGCCAGTAGTACCACCCGACAGGGCGGGGGCTACGAGCAGTACTTC. Full variable domain (remainder filled in from reference TRBV19 and TRBJ2-7): DGGITQSPKYLFRKEGQNVTLSCEQNLNHDAMYWYRQDPGQGLRLIYYSQIVNDFQKGDIAEGYSVSREKKESFPLTVTSAQKNPTAFYLCASSTTRQGGGYEQYFGPGTRLTVT.

This clonotype is medium-sized. The chain employs TRBV11-3 and TRBJ1-3, with D unclear. V was pared by 6 bases and J by 0 bases, with 6 bases between. The CDR3 contains 13 residues. Germline CDR1 reads SGHNT; CDR2 reads YENEEA. The DNA of the CDR3 is TGTGCCAGCAGAACAGCCTCTGGAAACACCATATATTTT. Its translation is CASRTASGNTIYF.

This clonotype has ten or more counts. V and J are TRBV20-1 and TRBJ1-2, with D unresolved. Germline assignment: CDR1 DFQATT and CDR2 SNEGSKA (reference sequence). V lost 3 bases, J lost 2 bases, and 4 bases lay in between. The CDR3 is made up of 11 amino acids. The CDR3 protein is CSASPNYGYTF. CDR3 sequence (DNA): TGCAGTGCTAGTCCGAACTATGGCTACACCTTC.

Ten or more counts support this clonotype. The CDR3 protein is CASSFLGAGAFF. CDR3 nucleotides: TGTGCCAGTAGTTTTCTGGGGGCGGGAGCTTTCTTT. This chain connects TRBV19 to TRBJ1-1; a weak D match, TRBD1 (6 bases). Germline CDR1 is LNHDA and CDR2 is SQIVND (reference sequence). The CDR3 is 12 residues long. V lost 5 bases to trimming and J lost 10 bases, with 14 bases between them.

Concerning this clonotype itself: This may arise from a read error, as a much more abundant clone is one base away. V usage is TRBV19 and J usage is TRBJ2-1, with 7 bases that match TRBD2. CDR3 size: 13 residues. The germline CDR1 and CDR2 sequences are LNHDA and SQIVND (reference sequence). The CDR3 DNA reads as TGTGCCAGTAGTATAATGGCGGGAGATGAGGAGTTCTTC. This codes for CASSIMAGDEEFF.

This clonotype showed up many times. The rearrangement joins TRBV12-5 to TRBJ2-7; D ambiguous. Germline assignment: CDR1 LGHNT and CDR2 FRNRAP. The CDR3 is 15 amino acids. Trimming cost V 7 bases and J 4 bases, with 20 bases left between them. The CDR3 bases are TGTGCTAGTGCCGGGTATGGCCCCCGCCTATACGAGCAGTACTTC. Encoded protein: CASAGYGPRLYEQYF.

As to this clonotype: This CDR3 is missing its conserved last phenylalanine or tryptophan, likely due to a read error. V usage is TRBV15 and J usage is TRBJ1-6; D may be TRBD1 (6 bases). The V gene lost 4 bases and the J gene lost 13 bases, with 20 bases spanning the gap. The CDR3 runs to 15 residues. CDR1 is LNHNV and CDR2 is YYDKDF in the germline V gene (reference sequence). The CDR3 coding sequence is TGTGCCACCAGCACATATAGGGGGATCGGTTCCCCCCTCCACCTT. Amino acid sequence: CATSTYRGIGSPLHL.

This clonotype rates as medium-sized. This chain joins TRBV3-1 and TRBJ1-3; tentatively, D is TRBD1 (5 bases). Germline-derived CDR1 and CDR2 are LGHDT and YNNKEL (reference sequence). This CDR3 spans 19 amino acids. Trimming shortened V by 3 bases and J by 0 bases, and 21 bases separated the two germline ends. The CDR3 is CASSQKTAITISSGNTIYF. The CDR3 bases are TGTGCCAGCAGCCAGAAGACAGCCATCACGATTTCCTCTGGAAACACCATATATTTT.

This clonotype qualifies as medium-sized. The CDR3 nucleotides are TGTGCCAGCAGTCCCTCTTCCGCGGGCTCTAACGAGCAGTACTTC. Protein: CASSPSSAGSNEQYF. The J gene is TRBJ2-7, the V gene TRBV6-1; D is perhaps TRBD2 (5 bases). Germline CDR1 MNHNS, CDR2 SASEGT. V was clipped by 5 bases and J by 5 bases, with 19 bases between them. There are 15 residues in the CDR3.